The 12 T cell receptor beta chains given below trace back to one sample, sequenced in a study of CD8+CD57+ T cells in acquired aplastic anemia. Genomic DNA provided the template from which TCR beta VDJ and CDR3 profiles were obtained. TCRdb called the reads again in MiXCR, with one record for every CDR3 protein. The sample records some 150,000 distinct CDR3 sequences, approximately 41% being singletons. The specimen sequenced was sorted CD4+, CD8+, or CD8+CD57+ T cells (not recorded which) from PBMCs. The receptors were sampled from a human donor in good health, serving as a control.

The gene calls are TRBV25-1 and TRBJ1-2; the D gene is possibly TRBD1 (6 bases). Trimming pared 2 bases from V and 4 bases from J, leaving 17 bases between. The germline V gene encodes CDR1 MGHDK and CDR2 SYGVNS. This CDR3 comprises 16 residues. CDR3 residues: CASSETFQGSTYGYTF. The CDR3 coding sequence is TGTGCCAGCAGTGAAACATTTCAGGGGTCAACCTATGGCTACACCTTC.

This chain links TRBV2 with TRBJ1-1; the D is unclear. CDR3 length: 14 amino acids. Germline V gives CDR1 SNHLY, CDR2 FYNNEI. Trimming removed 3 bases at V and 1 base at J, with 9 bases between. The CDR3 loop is CASSDGVTNTEAFF. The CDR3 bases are TGTGCCAGCAGTGATGGGGTGACGAACACTGAAGCTTTCTTT.

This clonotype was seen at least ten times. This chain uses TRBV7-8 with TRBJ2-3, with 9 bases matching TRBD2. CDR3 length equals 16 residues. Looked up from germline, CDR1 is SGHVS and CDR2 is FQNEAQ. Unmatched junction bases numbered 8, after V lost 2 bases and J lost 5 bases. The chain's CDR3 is CASSLIKRGVVDTQYF. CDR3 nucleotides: TGTGCCAGCAGCTTAATAAAGCGGGGGGTCGTAGATACGCAGTATTTT.

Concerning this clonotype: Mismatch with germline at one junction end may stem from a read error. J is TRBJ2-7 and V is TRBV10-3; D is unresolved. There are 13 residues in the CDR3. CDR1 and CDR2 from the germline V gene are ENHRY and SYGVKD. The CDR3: CASSAALDYEQYF. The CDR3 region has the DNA TGCGCCAGCAGCGCGGCCCTAGACTACGAGCAGTACTTC.

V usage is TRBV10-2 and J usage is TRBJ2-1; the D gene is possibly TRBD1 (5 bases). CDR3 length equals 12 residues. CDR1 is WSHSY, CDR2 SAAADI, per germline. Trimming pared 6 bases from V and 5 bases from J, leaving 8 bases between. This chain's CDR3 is CASSDSDNEQFF. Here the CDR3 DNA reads TGCGCCAGCAGCGACAGCGACAATGAGCAGTTCTTC.

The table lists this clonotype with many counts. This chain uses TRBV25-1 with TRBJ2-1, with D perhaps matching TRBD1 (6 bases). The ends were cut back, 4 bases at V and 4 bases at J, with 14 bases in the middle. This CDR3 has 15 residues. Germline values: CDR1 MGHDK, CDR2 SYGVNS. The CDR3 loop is CASSAPYRVYNEQFF. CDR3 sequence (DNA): TGTGCCAGCAGTGCGCCTTACAGGGTTTACAATGAGCAGTTCTTC.

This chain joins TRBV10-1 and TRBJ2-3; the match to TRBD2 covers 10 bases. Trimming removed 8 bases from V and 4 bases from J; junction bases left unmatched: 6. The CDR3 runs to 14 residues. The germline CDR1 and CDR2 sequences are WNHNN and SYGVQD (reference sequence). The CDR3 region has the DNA TGCGCCAGCGGTACCGGGACTAGCGCAGATACGCAGTATTTT. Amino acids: CASGTGTSADTQYF.

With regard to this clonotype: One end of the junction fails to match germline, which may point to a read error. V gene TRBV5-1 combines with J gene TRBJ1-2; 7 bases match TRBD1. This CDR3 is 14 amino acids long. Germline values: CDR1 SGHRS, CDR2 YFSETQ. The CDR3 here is CASSFRDSTYGYAF. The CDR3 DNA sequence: TGCGCCAGCAGCTTCCGGGACAGTACCTATGGCTACGCCTTC.

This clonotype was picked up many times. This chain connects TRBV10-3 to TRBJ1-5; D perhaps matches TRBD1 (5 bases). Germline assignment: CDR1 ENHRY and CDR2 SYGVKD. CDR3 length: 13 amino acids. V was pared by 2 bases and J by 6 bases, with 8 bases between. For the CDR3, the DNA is TGTGCCATCAGTGAGGGGGCAGTTCAGCCCCAGCATTTT. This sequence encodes CAISEGAVQPQHF.

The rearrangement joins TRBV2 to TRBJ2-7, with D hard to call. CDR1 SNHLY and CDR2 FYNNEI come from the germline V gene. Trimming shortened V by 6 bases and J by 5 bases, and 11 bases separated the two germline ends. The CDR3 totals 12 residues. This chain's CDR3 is CASSQLEDEQYF. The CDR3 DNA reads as TGTGCCAGCAGCCAGCTAGAGGACGAGCAGTACTTC.

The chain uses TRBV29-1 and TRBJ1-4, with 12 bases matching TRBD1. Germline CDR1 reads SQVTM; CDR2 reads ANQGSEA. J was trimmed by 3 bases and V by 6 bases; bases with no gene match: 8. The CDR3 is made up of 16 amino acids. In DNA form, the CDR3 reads TGCAGCGTGGCACCGGGACAGGGGGCGGCTAATGAAAAACTGTTTTTT. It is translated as CSVAPGQGAANEKLFF.

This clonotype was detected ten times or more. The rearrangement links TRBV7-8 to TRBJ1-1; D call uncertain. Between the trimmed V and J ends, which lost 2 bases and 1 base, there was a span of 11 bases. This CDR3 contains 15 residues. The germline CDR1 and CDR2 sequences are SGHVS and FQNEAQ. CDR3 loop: CASSLRRPTNTEAFF. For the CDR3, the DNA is TGTGCCAGCAGCTTAAGGAGGCCTACGAACACTGAAGCTTTCTTT.